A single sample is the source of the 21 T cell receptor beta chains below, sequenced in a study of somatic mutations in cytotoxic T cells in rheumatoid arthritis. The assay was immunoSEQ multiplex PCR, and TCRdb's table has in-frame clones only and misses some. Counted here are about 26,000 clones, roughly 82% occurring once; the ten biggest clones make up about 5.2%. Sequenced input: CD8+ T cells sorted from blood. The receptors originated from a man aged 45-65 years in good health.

The CDR3 DNA is TGTGCCATCAGGGACCCCTCTGGGGCCAACGTCCTGACTTTC. Amino acids: CAIRDPSGANVLTF. The chain links TRBV10-3 to TRBJ2-6; D is undetermined. The ends were cut back, 6 bases at V and 0 bases at J, with 6 bases in the middle. Germline V lookup: CDR1 ENHRY, CDR2 SYGVKD. This CDR3 comprises 14 residues.

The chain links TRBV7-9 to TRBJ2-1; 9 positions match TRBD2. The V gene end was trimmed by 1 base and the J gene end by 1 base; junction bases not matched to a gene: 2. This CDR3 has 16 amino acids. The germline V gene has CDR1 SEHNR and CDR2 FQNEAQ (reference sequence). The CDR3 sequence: CASSLELAGSYNEQFF. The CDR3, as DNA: TGTGCCAGCAGCTTAGAACTAGCGGGTTCCTACAATGAGCAGTTCTTC.

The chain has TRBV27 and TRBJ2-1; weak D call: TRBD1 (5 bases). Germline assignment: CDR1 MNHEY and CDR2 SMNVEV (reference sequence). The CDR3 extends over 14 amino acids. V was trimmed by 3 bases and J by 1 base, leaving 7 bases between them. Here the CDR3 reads CASSFRGSYNEQFF. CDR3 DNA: TGTGCCAGCAGTTTTAGGGGTTCCTACAATGAGCAGTTCTTC.

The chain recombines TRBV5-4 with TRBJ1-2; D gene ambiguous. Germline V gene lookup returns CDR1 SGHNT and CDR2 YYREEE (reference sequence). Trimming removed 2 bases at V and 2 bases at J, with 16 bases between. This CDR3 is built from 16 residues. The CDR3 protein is CASSLNRLSPNYGYTF. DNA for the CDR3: TGTGCCAGCAGCTTAAATCGCCTCTCTCCAAACTATGGCTACACCTTC.

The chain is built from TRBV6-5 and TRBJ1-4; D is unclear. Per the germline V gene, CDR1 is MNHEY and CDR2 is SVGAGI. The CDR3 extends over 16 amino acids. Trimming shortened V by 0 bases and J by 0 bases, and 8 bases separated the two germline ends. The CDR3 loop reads CASSYSPLATNEKLFF. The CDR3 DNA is TGTGCCAGCAGTTACTCGCCGCTAGCAACTAATGAAAAACTGTTTTTT.

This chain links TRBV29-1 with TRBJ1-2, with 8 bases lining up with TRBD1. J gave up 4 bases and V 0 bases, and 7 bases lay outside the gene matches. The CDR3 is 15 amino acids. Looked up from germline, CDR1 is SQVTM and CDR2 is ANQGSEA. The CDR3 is CSVEDPDRVAYGYTF. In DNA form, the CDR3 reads TGCAGCGTTGAAGATCCGGACAGGGTGGCCTATGGCTACACCTTC.

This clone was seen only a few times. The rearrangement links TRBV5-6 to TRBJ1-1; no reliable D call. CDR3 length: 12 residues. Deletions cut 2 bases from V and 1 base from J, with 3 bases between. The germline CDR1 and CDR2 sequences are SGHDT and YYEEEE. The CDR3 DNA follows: TGTGCCAGCAGCTTCTGGAACACTGAAGCTTTCTTT. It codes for CASSFWNTEAFF.

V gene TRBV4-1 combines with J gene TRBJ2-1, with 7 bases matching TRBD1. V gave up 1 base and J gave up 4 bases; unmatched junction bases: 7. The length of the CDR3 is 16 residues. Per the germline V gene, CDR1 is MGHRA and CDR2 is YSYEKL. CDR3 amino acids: CASSQVGQGDYNEQFF. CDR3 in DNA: TGCGCCAGCAGCCAAGTGGGTCAGGGGGATTACAATGAGCAGTTCTTC.

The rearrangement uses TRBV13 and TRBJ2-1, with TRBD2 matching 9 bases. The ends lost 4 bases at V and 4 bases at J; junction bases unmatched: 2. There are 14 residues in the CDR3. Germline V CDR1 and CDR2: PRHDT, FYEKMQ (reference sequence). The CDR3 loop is CASSSGLAYNEQFF. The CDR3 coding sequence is TGTGCCAGCAGCTCGGGACTAGCTTACAATGAGCAGTTCTTC.

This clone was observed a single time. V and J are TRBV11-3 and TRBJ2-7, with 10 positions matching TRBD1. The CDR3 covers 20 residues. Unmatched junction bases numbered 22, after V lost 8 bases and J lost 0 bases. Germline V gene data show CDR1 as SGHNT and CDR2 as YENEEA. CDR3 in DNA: TGTGCCAGCCCTAGTAGTCCGGGACAGGGGATCCCTAGTAGCTCCTACGAGCAGTACTTC. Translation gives CASPSSPGQGIPSSSYEQYF. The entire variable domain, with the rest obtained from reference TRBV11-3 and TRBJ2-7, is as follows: EAGVVQSPRYKIIEKKQPVAFWCNPISGHNTLYWYLQNLGQGPELLIRYENEEAVDDSQLPKDRFSAERLKGVDSTLKIQPAELGDSAVYLCASPSSPGQGIPSSSYEQYFGPGTRLTVT.

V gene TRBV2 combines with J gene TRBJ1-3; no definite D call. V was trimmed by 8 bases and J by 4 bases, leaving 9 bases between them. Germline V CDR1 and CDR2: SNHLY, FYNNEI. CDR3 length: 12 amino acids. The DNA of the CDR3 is TGTGCCAGCCGGACTTCAGGAAACACCATATATTTT. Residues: CASRTSGNTIYF.

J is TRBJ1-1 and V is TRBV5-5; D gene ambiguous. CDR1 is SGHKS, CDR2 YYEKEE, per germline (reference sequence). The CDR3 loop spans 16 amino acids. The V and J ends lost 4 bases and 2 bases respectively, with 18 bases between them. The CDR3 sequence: CASSRDTYRSNTEAFF. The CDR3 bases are TGTGCCAGCAGCCGCGACACTTACCGTAGCAACACTGAAGCTTTCTTT.

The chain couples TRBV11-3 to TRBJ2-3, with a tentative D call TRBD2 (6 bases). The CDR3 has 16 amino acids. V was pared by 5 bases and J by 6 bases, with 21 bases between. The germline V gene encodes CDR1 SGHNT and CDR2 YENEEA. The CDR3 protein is CASSPGVSEGKDTQYF. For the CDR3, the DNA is TGTGCCAGCAGCCCGGGGGTATCTGAGGGTAAGGATACGCAGTATTTT.

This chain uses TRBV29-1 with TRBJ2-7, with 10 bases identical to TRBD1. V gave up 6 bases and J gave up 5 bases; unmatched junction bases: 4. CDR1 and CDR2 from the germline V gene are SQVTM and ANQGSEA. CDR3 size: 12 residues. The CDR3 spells CSVGQGGDEQYF. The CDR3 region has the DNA TGCAGCGTCGGACAGGGGGGCGACGAGCAGTACTTC.

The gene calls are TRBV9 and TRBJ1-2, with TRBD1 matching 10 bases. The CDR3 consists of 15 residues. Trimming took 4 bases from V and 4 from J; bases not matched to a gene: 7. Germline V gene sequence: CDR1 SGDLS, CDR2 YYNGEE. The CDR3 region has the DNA TGTGCCAGCAGCCCCCGGGACAGGGGCCTCTATGGCTACACCTTC. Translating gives CASSPRDRGLYGYTF.

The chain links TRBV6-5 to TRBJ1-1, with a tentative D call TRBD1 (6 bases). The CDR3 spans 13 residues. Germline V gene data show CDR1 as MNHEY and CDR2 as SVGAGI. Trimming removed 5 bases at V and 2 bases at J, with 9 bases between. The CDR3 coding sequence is TGTGCCAGCAGTCTAGGGGGAAACACTGAAGCTTTCTTT. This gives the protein CASSLGGNTEAFF.

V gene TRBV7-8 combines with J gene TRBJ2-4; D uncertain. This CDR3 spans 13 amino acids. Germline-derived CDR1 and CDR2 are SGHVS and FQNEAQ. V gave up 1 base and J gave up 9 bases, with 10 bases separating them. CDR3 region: CASSLEGYGIQYF. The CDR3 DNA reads TGTGCCAGCAGCTTAGAAGGCTATGGCATTCAGTACTTC.

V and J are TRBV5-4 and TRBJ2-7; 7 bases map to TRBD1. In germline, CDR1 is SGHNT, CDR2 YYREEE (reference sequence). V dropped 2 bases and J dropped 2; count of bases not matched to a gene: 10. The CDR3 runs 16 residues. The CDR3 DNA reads TGTGCCAGCAGCTTCGACAGGGATTTAGATCCCTACGAGCAGTACTTC. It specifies CASSFDRDLDPYEQYF.

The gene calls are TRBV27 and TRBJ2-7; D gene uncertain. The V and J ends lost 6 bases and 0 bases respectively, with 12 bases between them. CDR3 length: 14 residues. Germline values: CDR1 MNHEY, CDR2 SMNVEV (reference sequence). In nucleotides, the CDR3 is TGTGCCAGCAGCCCCTTAATGAGCTCCTACGAGCAGTACTTC. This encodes CASSPLMSSYEQYF.

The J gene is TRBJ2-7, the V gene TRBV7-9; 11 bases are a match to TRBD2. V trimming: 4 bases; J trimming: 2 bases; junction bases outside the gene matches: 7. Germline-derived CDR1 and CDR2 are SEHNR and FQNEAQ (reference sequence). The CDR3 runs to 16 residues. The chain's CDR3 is CASSSPGTSGPYEQYF. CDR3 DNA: TGTGCCAGCAGCTCCCCGGGGACTAGCGGACCCTACGAGCAGTACTTC.

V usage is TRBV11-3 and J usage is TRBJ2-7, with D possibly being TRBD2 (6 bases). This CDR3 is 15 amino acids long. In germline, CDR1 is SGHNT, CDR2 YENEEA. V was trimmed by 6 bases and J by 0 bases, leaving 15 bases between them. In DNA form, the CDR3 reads TGTGCCAGCAGTTCCCGGCGGGATAGCTCCTACGAGCAGTACTTC. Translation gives CASSSRRDSSYEQYF. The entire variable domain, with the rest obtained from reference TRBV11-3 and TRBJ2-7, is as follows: EAGVVQSPRYKIIEKKQPVAFWCNPISGHNTLYWYLQNLGQGPELLIRYENEEAVDDSQLPKDRFSAERLKGVDSTLKIQPAELGDSAVYLCASSSRRDSSYEQYFGPGTRLTVT.